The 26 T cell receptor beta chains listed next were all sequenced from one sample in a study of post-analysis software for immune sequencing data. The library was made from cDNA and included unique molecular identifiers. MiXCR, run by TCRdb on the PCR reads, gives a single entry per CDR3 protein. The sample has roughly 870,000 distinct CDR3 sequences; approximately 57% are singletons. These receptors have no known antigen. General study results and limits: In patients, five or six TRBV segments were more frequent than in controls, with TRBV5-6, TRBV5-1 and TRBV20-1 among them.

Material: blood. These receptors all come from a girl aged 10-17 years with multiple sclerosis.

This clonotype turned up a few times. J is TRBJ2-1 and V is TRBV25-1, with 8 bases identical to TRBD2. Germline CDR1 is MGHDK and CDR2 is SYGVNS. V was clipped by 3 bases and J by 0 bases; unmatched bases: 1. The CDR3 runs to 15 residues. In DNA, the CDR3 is TGTGCCAGCAGTGATAGCGGGAACTCCTACAATGAGCAGTTCTTC. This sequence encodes CASSDSGNSYNEQFF.

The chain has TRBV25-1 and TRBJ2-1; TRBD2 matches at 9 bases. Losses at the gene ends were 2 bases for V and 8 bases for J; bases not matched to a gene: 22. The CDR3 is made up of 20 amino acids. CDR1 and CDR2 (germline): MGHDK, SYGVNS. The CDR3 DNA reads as TGTGCCAGCAGTGAAGGGGGCCTTGTTAGCGGGAGAGGATATGGGGATGAGCAGTTCTTC. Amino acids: CASSEGGLVSGRGYGDEQFF.

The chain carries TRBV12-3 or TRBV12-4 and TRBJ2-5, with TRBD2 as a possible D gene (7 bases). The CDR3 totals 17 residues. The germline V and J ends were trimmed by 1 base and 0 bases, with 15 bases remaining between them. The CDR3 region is CASSLVIGGRYQETQYF. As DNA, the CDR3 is TGTGCCAGCAGTTTAGTAATCGGGGGGCGGTACCAAGAGACCCAGTACTTC.

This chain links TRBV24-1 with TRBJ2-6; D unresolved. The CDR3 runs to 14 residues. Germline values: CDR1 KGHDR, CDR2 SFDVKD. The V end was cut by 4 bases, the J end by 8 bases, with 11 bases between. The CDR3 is CATSENREPNVLTF. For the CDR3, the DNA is TGTGCCACCAGTGAGAACAGAGAGCCCAACGTCCTGACTTTC.

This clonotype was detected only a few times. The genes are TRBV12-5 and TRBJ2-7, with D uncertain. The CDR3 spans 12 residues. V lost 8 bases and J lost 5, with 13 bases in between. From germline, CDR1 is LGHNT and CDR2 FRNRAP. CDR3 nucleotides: TGTGCTAGTCGACATGCCGACCACGAGCAGTACTTC. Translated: CASRHADHEQYF.

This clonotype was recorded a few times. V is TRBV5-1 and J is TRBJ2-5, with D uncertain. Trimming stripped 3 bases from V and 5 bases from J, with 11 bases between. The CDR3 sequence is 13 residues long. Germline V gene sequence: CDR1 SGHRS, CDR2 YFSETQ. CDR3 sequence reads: CASSWVGAETQYF. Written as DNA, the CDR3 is TGCGCCAGCAGCTGGGTGGGCGCGGAGACCCAGTACTTC.

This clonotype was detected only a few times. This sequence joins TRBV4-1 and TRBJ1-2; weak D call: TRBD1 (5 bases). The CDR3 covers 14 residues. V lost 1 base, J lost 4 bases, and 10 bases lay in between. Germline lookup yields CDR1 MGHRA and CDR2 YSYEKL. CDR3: CASSQAHRTYGYTF. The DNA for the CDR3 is TGCGCCAGCAGCCAAGCCCACAGGACCTATGGCTACACCTTC.

This CDR3 reads CATSRDMVAGGDQPQHF. CDR3 in DNA: TGTGCCACCAGCAGAGATATGGTGGCAGGCGGGGATCAGCCCCAGCATTTT. The J gene is TRBJ1-5, the V gene TRBV15; D call uncertain. This CDR3 comprises 17 residues. CDR1 LNHNV and CDR2 YYDKDF come from the germline V gene (reference sequence). V was shortened by 0 bases and J by 5 bases, with 17 bases between the two germline ends.

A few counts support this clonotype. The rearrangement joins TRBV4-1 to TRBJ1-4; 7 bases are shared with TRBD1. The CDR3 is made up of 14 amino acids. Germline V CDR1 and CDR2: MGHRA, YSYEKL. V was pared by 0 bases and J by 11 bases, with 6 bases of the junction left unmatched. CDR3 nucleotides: TGCGCCAGCAGCCAAGAGTCCGGACAGGTGAAACTGTTTTTT. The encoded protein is CASSQESGQVKLFF.

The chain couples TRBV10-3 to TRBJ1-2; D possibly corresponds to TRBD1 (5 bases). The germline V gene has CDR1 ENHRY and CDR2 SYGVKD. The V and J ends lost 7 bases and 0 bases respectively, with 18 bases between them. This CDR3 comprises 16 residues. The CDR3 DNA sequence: TGTGCCATCAAACCTGGGACCGTTGGCTCTAACTATGGCTACACCTTC. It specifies CAIKPGTVGSNYGYTF.

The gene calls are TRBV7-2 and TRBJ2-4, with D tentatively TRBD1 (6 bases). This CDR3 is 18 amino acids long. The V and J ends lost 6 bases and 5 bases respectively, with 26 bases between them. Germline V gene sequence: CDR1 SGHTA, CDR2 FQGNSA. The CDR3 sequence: CASRPLPAGLGAENIQYF. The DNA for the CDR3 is TGTGCCAGCAGACCATTACCGGCAGGGCTGGGGGCGGAAAACATTCAGTACTTC.

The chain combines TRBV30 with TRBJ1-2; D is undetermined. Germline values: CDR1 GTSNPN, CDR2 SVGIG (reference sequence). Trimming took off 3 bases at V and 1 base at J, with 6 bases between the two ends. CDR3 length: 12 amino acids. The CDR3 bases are TGTGCCTGGAGGGGAGATAACTATGGCTACACCTTC. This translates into CAWRGDNYGYTF.

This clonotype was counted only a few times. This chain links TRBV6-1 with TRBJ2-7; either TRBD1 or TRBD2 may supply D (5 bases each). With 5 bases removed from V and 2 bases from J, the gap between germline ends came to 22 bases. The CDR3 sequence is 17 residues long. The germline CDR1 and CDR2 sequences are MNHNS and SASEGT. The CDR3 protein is CASSPLPPGRGAYEQYF. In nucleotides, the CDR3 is TGTGCCAGCAGTCCACTCCCCCCGGGACGAGGGGCCTACGAGCAGTACTTC.

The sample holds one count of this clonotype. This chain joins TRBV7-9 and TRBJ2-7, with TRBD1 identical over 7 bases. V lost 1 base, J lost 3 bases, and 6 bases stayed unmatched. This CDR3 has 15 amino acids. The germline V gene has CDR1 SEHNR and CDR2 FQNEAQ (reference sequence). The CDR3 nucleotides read TGTGCCAGCAGCTTAGTGGGACAGACTATCTACGAGCAGTACTTC. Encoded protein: CASSLVGQTIYEQYF.

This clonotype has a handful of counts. The CDR3 spells CASSVSPRGQGEEQYF. The CDR3 DNA reads as TGTGCCAGCAGCGTAAGCCCTCGGGGACAGGGTGAGGAGCAGTACTTC. The chain joins TRBV9 to TRBJ2-4; 9 bases align to TRBD1. With 1 base clipped from V and 13 bases from J, the junction kept 15 bases outside the gene matches. The CDR3 runs to 16 residues. The germline V gene has CDR1 SGDLS and CDR2 YYNGEE.

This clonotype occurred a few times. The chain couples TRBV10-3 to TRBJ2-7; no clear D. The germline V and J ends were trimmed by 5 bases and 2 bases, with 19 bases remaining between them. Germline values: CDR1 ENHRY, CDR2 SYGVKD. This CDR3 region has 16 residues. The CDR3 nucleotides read TGTGCCATCAGTCCTCAGAATGGACCAGTTCCCTACGAGCAGTACTTC. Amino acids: CAISPQNGPVPYEQYF.

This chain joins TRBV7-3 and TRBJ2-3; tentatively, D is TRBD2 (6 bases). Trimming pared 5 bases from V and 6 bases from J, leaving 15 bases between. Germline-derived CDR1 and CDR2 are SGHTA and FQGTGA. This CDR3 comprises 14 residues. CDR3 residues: CASSPGLATDTQYF. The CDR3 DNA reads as TGTGCCAGCAGCCCGGGACTTGCAACTGATACGCAGTATTTT.

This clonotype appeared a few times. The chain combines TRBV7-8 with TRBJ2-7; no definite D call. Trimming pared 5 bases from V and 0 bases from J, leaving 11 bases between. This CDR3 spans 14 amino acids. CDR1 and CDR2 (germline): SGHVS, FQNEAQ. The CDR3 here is CASSPRRISYEQYF. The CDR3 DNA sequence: TGTGCCAGCAGCCCCAGACGGATCTCCTACGAGCAGTACTTC.

The CDR3 sequence: CASSPPYNEQYF. The CDR3 DNA reads TGTGCCAGCAGCCCCCCCTACAATGAGCAGTACTTC. The J gene is TRBJ2-1, the V gene TRBV7-2; unclear D gene. The J call may be incorrect, as the DNA end agrees better with TRBJ2-7. The CDR3 loop spans 12 amino acids. CDR1 and CDR2 from the germline V gene are SGHTA and FQGNSA.

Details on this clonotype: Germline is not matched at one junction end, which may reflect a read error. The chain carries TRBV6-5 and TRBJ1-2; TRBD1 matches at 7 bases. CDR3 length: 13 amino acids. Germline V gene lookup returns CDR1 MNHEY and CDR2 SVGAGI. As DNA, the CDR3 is TGTGCCTGCAGTTCGGACAGGTGGGGAGGCTACACCTTC. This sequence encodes CACSSDRWGGYTF.

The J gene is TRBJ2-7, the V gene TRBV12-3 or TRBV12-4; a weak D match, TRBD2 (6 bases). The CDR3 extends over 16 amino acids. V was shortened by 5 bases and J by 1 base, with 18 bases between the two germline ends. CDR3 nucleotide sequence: TGTGCCAGCAGTCCAAGGCGGAGGGACGGATCCTACGAGCAGTACTTC. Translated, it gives CASSPRRRDGSYEQYF.

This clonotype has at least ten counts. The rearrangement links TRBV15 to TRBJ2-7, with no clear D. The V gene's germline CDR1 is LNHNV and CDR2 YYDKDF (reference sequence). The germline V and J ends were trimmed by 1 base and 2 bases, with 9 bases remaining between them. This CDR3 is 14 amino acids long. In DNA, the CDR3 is TGTGCCACCAGCAGAGTTCCCAGTACCTACGAGCAGTACTTC. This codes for CATSRVPSTYEQYF.

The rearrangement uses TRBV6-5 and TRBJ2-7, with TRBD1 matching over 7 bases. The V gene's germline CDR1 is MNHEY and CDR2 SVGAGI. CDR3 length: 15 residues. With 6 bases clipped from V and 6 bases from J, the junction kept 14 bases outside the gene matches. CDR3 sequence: CASRRDSQPTGEQYF. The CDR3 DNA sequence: TGTGCCAGCAGAAGGGACAGCCAACCTACCGGCGAGCAGTACTTC.

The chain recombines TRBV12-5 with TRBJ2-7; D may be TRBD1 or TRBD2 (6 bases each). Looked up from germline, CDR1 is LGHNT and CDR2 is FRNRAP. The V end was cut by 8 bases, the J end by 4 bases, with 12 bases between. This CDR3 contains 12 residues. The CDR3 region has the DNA TGTGCTAGTAACGGGGGCTCGTACGAGCAGTACTTC. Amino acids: CASNGGSYEQYF.

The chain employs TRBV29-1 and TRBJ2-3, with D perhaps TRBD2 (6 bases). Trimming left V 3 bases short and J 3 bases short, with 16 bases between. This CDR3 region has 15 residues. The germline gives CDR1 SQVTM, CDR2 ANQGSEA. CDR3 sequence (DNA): TGCAGCGTTGACCGACAGACCGGAGGGACAGATACGCAGTATTTT. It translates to CSVDRQTGGTDTQYF.

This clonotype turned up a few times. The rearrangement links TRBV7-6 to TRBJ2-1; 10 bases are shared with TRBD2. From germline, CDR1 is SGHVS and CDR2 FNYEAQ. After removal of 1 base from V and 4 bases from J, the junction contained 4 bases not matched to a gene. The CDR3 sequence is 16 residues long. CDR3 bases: TGTGCCAGCAGCTTAGATACTAGCGGGATTTACAATGAGCAGTTCTTC. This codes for CASSLDTSGIYNEQFF.